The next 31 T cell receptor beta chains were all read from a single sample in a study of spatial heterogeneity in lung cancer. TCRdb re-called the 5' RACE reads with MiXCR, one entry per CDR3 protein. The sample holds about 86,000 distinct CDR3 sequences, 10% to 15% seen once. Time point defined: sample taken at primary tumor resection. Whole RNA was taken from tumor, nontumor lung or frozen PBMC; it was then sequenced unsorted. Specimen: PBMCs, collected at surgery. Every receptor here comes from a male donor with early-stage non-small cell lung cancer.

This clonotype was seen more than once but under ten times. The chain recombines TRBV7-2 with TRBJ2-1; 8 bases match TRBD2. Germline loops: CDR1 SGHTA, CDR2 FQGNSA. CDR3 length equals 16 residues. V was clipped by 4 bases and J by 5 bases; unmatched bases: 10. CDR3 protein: CASSSRGAGGHNEQFF. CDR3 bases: TGTGCCAGCAGCTCCCGGGGTGCGGGGGGCCACAATGAGCAGTTCTTC.

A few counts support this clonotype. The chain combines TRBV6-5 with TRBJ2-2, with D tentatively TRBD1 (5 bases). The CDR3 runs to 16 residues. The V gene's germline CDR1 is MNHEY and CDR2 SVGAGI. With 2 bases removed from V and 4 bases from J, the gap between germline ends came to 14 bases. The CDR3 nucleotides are TGTGCCAGCAGTTACCGAGGCAGAAGGGGCACCGGGGAGCTGTTTTTT. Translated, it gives CASSYRGRRGTGELFF.

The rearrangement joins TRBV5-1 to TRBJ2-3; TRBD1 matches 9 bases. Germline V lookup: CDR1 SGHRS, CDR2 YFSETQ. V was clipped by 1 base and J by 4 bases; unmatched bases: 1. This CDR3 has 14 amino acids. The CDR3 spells CASSLTGGADTQYF. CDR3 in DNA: TGCGCCAGCAGCTTGACAGGGGGCGCAGATACGCAGTATTTT. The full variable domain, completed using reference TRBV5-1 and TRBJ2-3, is KAGVTQTPRYLIKTRGQQVTLSCSPISGHRSVSWYQQTPGQGLQFLFEYFSETQRNKGNFPGRFSGRQFSNSRSEMNVSTLELGDSALYLCASSLTGGADTQYFGPGTRLTVL.

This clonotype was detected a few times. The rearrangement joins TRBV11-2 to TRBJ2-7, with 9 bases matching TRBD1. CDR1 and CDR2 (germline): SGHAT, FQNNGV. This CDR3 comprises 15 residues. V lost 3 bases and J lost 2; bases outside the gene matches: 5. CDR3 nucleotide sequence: TGTGCCAGCAGCTTTCCCGGGACAGGGACCTACGAGCAGTACTTC. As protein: CASSFPGTGTYEQYF.

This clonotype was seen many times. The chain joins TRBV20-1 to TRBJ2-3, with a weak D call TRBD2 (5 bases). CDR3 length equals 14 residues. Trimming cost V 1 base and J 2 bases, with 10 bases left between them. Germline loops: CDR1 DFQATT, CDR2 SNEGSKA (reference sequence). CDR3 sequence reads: CSARGERPTDTQYF. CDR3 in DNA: TGCAGTGCTAGAGGGGAGAGGCCCACAGATACGCAGTATTTT.

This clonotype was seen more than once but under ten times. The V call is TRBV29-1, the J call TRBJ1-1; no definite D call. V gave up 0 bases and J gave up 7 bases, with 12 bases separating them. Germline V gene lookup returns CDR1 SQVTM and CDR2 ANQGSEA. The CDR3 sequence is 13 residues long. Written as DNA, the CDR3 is TGCAGCGTTGAAGAGATGGCCGCCGGTGAAGCTTTCTTT. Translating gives CSVEEMAAGEAFF. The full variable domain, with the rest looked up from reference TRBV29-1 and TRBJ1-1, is SAVISQKPSRDICQRGTSLTIQCQVDSQVTMMFWYRQQPGQSLTLIATANQGSEATYESGFVIDKFPISRPNLTFSTLTVSNMSPEDSSIYLCSVEEMAAGEAFFGQGTRLTVV.

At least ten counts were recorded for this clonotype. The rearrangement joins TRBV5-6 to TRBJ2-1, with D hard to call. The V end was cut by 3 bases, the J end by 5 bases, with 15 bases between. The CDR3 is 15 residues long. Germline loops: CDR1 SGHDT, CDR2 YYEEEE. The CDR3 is CASSSLTVPHNEQFF. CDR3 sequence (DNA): TGTGCCAGCAGCTCCCTTACAGTCCCCCACAATGAGCAGTTCTTC.

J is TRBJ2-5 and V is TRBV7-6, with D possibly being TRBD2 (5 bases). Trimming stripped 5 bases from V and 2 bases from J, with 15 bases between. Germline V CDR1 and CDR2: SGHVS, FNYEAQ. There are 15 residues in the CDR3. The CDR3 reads CASSTKIGLQETQYF. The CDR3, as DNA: TGTGCCAGCAGCACAAAAATCGGACTTCAAGAGACCCAGTACTTC. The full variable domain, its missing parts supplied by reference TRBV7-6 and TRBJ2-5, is GAGVSQSPRYKVTKRGQDVALRCDPISGHVSLYWYRQALGQGPEFLTYFNYEAQQDKSGLPNDRFSAERPEGSISTLTIQRTEQRDSAMYRCASSTKIGLQETQYFGPGTRLLVL.

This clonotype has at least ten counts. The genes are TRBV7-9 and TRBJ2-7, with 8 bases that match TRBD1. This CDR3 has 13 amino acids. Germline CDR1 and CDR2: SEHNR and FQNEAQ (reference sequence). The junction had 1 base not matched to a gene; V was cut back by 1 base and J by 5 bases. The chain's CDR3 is CASSLETGDEQYF. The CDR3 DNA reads TGTGCCAGCAGCTTAGAGACAGGGGACGAGCAGTACTTC.

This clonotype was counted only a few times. CDR3 sequence reads: CASSPGQGTVYEQYF. In nucleotides, the CDR3 is TGTGCCAGCAGCCCAGGACAGGGGACGGTCTACGAGCAGTACTTC. V usage is TRBV5-6 and J usage is TRBJ2-7; 9 bases match TRBD1. Looked up from germline, CDR1 is SGHDT and CDR2 is YYEEEE. V lost 4 bases to trimming and J lost 3 bases; unmatched junction nucleotides: 8. The CDR3 runs to 15 residues.

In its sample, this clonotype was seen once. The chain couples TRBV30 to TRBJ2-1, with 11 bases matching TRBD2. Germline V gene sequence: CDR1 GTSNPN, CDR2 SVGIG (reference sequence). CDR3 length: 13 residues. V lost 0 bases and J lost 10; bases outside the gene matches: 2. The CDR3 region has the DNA TGTGCCTGGAGTGTTACTAGCGGGGGCGAGCAGTTCTTC. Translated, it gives CAWSVTSGGEQFF.

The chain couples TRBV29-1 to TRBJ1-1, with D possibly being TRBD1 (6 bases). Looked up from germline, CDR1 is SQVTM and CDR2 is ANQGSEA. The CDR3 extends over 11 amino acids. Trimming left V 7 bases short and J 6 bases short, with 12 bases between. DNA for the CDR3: TGCAGCGGGCGGGGGGCTGCTGAAGCTTTCTTT. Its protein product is CSGRGAAEAFF.

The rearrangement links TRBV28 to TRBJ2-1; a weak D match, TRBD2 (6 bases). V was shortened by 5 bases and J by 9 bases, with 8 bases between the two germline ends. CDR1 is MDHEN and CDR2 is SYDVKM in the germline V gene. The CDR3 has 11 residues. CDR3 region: CASSPGLEQFF. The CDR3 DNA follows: TGTGCCAGCAGTCCGGGACTTGAGCAGTTCTTC.

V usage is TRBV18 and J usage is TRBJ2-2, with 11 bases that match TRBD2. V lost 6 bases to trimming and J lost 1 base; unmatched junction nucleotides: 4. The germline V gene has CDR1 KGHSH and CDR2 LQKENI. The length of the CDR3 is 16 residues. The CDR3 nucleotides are TGTGCCAGCTCCGGACTAGCGGGCATGAACACCGGGGAGCTGTTTTTT. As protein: CASSGLAGMNTGELFF. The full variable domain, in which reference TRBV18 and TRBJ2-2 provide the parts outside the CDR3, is NAGVMQNPRHLVRRRGQEARLRCSPMKGHSHVYWYRQLPEEGLKFMVYLQKENIIDESGMPKERFSAEFPKEGPSILRIQQVVRGDSAAYFCASSGLAGMNTGELFFGEGSRLTVL.

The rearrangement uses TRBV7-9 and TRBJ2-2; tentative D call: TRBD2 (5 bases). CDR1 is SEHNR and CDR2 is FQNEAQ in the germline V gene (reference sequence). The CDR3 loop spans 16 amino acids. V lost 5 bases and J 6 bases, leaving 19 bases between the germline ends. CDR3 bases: TGTGCCAGCAGCCCCGAGGAGGCTATCCACCCCGGGGAGCTGTTTTTT. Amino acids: CASSPEEAIHPGELFF.

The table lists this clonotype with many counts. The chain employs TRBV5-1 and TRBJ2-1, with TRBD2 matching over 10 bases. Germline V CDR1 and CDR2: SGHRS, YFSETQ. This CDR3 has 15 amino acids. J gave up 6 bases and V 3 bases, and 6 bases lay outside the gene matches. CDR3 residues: CASSSTSGPLNEQFF. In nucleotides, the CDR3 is TGCGCCAGCAGCTCGACTAGCGGGCCCCTCAATGAGCAGTTCTTC. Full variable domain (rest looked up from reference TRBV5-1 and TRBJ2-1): KAGVTQTPRYLIKTRGQQVTLSCSPISGHRSVSWYQQTPGQGLQFLFEYFSETQRNKGNFPGRFSGRQFSNSRSEMNVSTLELGDSALYLCASSSTSGPLNEQFFGPGTRLTVL.

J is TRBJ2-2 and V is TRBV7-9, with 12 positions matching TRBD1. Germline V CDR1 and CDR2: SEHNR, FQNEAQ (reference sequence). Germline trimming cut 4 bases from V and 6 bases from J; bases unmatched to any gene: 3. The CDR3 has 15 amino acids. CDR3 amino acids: CASSWGQGAAGELFF. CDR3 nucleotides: TGTGCCAGCAGCTGGGGACAGGGGGCGGCCGGGGAGCTGTTTTTT.

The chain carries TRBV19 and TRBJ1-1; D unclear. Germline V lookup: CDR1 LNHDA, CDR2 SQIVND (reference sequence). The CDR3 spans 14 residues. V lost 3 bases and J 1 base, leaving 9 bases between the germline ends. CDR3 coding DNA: TGTGCCAGTAGTATCCCAAGAGCGAACACTGAAGCTTTCTTT. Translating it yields CASSIPRANTEAFF.

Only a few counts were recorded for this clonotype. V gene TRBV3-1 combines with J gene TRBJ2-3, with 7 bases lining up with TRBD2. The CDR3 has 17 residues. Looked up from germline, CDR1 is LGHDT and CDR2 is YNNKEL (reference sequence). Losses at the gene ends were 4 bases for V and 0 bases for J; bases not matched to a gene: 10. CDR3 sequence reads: CASSPRLAGVSTDTQYF. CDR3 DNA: TGTGCCAGCAGCCCCCGTTTGGCGGGGGTTAGCACAGATACGCAGTATTTT.

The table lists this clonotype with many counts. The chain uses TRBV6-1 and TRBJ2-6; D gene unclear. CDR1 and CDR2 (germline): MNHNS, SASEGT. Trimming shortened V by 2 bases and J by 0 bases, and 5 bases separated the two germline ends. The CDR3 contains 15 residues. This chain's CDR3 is CASSERFSGANVLTF. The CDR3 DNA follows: TGTGCCAGCAGTGAACGATTCTCTGGGGCCAACGTCCTGACTTTC.

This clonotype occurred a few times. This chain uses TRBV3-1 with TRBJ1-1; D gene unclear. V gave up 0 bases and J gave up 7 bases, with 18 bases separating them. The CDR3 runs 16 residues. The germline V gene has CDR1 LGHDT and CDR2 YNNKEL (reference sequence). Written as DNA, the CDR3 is TGTGCCAGCAGCCAAGATCCAATAGCCGGAGGGAGTGAAGCTTTCTTT. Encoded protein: CASSQDPIAGGSEAFF.

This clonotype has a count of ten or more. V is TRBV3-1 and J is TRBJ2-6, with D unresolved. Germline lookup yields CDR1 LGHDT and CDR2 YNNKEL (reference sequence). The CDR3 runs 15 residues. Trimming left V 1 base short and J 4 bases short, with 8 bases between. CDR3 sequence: CASSQADSGANVLTF. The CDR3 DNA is TGTGCCAGCAGCCAAGCGGATTCCGGGGCCAACGTCCTGACTTTC.

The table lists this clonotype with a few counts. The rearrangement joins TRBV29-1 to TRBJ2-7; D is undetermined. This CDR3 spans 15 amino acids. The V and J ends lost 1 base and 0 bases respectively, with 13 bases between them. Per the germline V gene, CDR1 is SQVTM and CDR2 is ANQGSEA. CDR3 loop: CSVEGTEESSYEQYF. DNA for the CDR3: TGCAGCGTTGAAGGGACGGAAGAGAGCTCCTACGAGCAGTACTTC.

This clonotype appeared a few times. The CDR3 loop reads CASSDTGTPNYGYTF. CDR3 DNA sequence: TGTGCCAGCAGTGATACAGGGACCCCAAACTATGGCTACACCTTC. The J gene is TRBJ1-2, the V gene TRBV6-1, with a tentative D call TRBD1 (6 bases). The V and J ends lost 3 bases and 2 bases respectively, with 13 bases between them. Germline CDR1 MNHNS, CDR2 SASEGT. This CDR3 has 15 residues.

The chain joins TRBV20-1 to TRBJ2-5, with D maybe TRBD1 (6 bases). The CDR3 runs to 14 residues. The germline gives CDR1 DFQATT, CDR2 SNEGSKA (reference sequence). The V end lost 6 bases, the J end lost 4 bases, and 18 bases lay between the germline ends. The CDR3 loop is CSALNRVLGETQYF. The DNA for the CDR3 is TGCAGTGCCCTAAACAGGGTATTGGGAGAGACCCAGTACTTC.

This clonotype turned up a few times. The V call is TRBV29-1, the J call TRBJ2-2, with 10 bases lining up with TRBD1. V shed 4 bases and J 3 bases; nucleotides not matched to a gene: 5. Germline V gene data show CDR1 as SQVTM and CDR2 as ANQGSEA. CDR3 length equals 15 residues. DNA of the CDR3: TGCAGCGTTGTGGGGACAGGGGTTGACACCGGGGAGCTGTTTTTT. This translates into CSVVGTGVDTGELFF.

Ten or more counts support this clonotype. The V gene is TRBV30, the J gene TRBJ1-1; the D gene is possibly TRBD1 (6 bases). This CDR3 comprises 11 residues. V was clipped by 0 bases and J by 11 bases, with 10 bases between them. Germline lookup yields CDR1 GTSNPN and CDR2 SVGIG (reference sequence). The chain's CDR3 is CAWSVRGSAFF. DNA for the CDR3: TGTGCCTGGAGTGTAAGGGGGTCCGCTTTCTTT.

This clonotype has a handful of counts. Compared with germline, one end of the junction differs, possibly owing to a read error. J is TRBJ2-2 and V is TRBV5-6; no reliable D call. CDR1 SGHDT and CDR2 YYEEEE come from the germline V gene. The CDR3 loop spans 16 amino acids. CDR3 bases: TGTGCCAGCAGCCCCGTATCGACTGGGAACGCCGGGGAGCTGTTTTTT. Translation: CASSPVSTGNAGELFF. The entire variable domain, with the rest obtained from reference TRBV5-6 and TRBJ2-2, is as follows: DAGVTQSPTHLIKTRGQQVTLRCSPKSGHDTVSWYQQALGQGPQFIFQYYEEEERQRGNFPDRFSGHQFPNYSSELNVNALLLGDSALYLCASSPVSTGNAGELFFGEGSRLTVL.

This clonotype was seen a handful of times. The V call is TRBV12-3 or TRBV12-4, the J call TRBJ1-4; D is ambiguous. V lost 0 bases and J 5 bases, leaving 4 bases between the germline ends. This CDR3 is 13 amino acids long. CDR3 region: CASSLALNEKLFF. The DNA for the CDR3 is TGTGCCAGCAGTTTAGCTCTAAATGAAAAACTGTTTTTT.

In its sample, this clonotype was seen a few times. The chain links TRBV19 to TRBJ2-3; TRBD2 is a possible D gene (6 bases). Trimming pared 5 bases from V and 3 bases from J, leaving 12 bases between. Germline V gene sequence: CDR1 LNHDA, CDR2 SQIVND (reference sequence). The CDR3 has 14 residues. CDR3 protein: CASSGWSGTDTQYF. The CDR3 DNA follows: TGTGCCAGTAGTGGTTGGAGCGGGACAGATACGCAGTATTTT.

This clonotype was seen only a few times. The CDR3 DNA reads TGCAGTGCTACGACATGGCAGAGGGGCACTGAAGCTTTCTTT. Translation: CSATTWQRGTEAFF. The chain recombines TRBV20-1 with TRBJ1-1; the D gene is possibly TRBD1 (5 bases). V was trimmed by 4 bases and J by 4 bases, leaving 16 bases between them. The CDR3 contains 14 residues. CDR1 and CDR2 from the germline V gene are DFQATT and SNEGSKA (reference sequence).